What follows is one TCR beta chain and its context. This clonotype is classified as medium-sized (0.01 to 0.1%). Its target antigen remains unknown. Base qualities were left out, and no much larger clone turns up one base away. The data are from a study of liver allograft versus peripheral blood T cells (dated by TCRdb to 2020 to 2022). Background on the whole study: The study compared the T cell receptor repertoires present in transplanted livers with the repertoires present in the peripheral blood of liver transplant recipients.

The full study reports these points: T cell receptor repertoires inside liver allografts were reported to be different from the repertoires detected in peripheral blood.

Sequencing was carried out with an Illumina MiSeq. TCRdb trimmed the raw reads at Q25, called clones with MiXCR and kept productive beta chains. Rows merge per CDR3 protein into single entries with the most common DNA and genes. The sample records 3,000 to 4,500 distinct CDR3 sequences, roughly a sixth of which are singletons. The ten largest make up about 21% of the sample. The germline V and J ends show losses of 1 base and 3 bases respectively, and no gene match explains 12 bases of the junction. The CDR3 numbers 17 residues from cysteine through valine. The kept DNA is CDR3 alone, 51 bases in frame from the first base. Via the germline V gene, CDR1 is SGHDN and CDR2 FVKESK.

The chain links TRBV14 with TRBJ2-7, with 7 bases in between that match TRBD2. This receptor was taken from a human patient who had a liver transplant. Once a transplant has taken place, some T cells may be donor derived. The DNA is TGTGCCAGCAGCCAAGTACTGGGAGGGCCGGAGGACTACGAGCAGTACGTC. It specifies CASSQVLGGPEDYEQYV.